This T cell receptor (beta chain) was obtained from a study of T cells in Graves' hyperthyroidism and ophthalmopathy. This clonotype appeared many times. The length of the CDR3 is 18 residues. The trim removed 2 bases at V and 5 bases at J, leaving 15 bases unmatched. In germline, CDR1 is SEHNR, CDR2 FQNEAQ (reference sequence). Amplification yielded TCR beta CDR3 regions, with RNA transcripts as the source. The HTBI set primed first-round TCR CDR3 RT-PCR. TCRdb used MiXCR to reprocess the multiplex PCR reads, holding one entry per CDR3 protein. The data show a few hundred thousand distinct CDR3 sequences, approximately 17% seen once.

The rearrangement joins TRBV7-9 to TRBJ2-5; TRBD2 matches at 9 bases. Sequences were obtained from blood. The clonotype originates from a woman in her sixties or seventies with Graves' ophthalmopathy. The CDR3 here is CASSLPRGGGGAVETQYF. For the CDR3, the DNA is TGTGCCAGCAGCTTACCGCGGGGCGGCGGGGGGGCCGTCGAGACCCAGTACTTC.